This T cell receptor beta chain stems from a study of shared clonotypes between healthy human individuals. Germline V CDR1 and CDR2: WSHSY, SAAADI. This CDR3 is 17 amino acids long. Unmatched junction bases numbered 6, after V lost 6 bases and J lost 0 bases. Only in-frame clones appear in the TCRdb table, and some are missing; sequencing was by immunoSEQ multiplex PCR. The repertoire has about 2.1 million clones, about 94% of them found once; the top ten carry more than 1.5%. The naive CD8 fraction comprised CD45RO-negative cells positively selected for CCR7 and excluded terminally differentiated effector memory CD45RA+ cells.

The origin of this receptor is a man younger than 35 in good health. Some clones in this sample may be carry-over from other donors' samples. This chain uses TRBV10-2 with TRBJ2-1; 12 nucleotides agree with TRBD2. Specimen: naive CD8+ T cells from PBMCs. CDR3 protein: CASSPGLAGFSYNEQFF. The CDR3 region has the DNA TGCGCCAGCAGCCCAGGACTAGCGGGATTCTCCTACAATGAGCAGTTCTTC.